One and the same sample provided the 5 T cell receptor beta chains below, sequenced in a study of shared clonotypes between healthy human individuals (dated by TCRdb to the early 2020s). Receptor amplification or capture employed the immunoSEQ multiplex PCR assay. Sourced from immuneACCESS, this table was stored by TCRdb with only in-frame sequences that have V and J called. A share of the clones is absent; for the studies checked, an unresolved V gene accounts for under half, and the remainder has no known explanation. The sample contains about 520,000 clones, 81% of them found a single time. The ten top clones hold 10% to 15% of the sample. The sequenced material came from PBMCs. Source of these receptors: a middle-aged woman in good health. Some clones in this sample may be carry-over from other donors' samples.

The chain uses TRBV6-4 and TRBJ2-1; D remains unclear. Looked up from germline, CDR1 is MRHNA and CDR2 is SNTAGT. The CDR3 covers 14 residues. Trimming stripped 5 bases from V and 2 bases from J, with 10 bases between. CDR3 bases: TGTGCCAGCAGTCTAACCCGGACCTACAATGAGCAGTTCTTC. Translated: CASSLTRTYNEQFF.

The genes are TRBV2 and TRBJ2-7; 7 nucleotides match TRBD1. V lost 6 bases and J lost 3; bases outside the gene matches: 8. CDR1 is SNHLY, CDR2 FYNNEI, per germline. There are 14 residues in the CDR3. CDR3 sequence (DNA): TGTGCCAGCAGGACCGGGACAGCAGGCTACGAGCAGTACTTC. Its protein product is CASRTGTAGYEQYF.

The V and J genes are TRBV7-2 and TRBJ2-3, with 7 bases identical to TRBD2. With 0 bases clipped from V and 4 bases from J, the junction kept 10 bases outside the gene matches. Germline V gene sequence: CDR1 SGHTA, CDR2 FQGNSA. CDR3 length equals 17 residues. In DNA form, the CDR3 reads TGTGCCAGCAGCTTAGCGTTTGCGGTGGGGAGGGCAGATACGCAGTATTTT. Protein sequence: CASSLAFAVGRADTQYF.

This clone was detected once. The chain combines TRBV5-1 with TRBJ1-5, with TRBD1 as a possible D gene (5 bases). V shed 4 bases and J shed 5 bases, with 16 bases lying between them. The V gene's germline CDR1 is SGHRS and CDR2 YFSETQ. The length of the CDR3 is 15 residues. In DNA, the CDR3 is TGCGCCAGCAGCCTAAACTGGGGGGTGGATCAGCCCCAGCATTTT. Its translation is CASSLNWGVDQPQHF.

With regard to this clone: A read error likely explains this, since a far larger clone differs by one base. The J gene is TRBJ1-1, the V gene TRBV5-1; no clear D gene. The CDR3 is made up of 12 amino acids. Germline V gives CDR1 SGHRS, CDR2 YFSETQ. CDR3 protein: CVSSLENATPFF. DNA for the CDR3: TGCGTCAGCAGCTTGGAGAATGCGACTCCTTTCTTT.